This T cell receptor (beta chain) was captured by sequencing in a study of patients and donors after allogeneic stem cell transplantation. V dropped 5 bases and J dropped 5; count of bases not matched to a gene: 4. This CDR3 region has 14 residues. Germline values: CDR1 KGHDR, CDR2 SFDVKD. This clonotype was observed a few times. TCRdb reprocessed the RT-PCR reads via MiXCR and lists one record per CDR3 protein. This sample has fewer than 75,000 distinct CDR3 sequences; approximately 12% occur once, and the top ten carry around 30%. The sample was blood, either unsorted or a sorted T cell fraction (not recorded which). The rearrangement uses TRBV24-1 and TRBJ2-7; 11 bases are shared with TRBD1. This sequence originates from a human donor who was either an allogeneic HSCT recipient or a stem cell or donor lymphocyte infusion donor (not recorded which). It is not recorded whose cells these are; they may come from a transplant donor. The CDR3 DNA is TGTGCCACCAGTGCCGGACAGGGGGCTAACGAGCAGTACTTC. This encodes CATSAGQGANEQYF.